This TCR beta chain was identified during a study of blood T cell repertoires in COVID-19 (dated by TCRdb to the early 2020s). Turning to the overall study: Samples from collaborators originated in the United States, Italy and Spain and spanned both the acute and convalescent phases of COVID-19. A de-identified subject ID, COVID-19 status, age in years and sex were almost always included in the sample metadata. The samples were drawn from two sources: the first 160 participants of the ongoing ImmuneRACE study, and 950 to 1,500 subjects contributed by 6 global collaborators. A freely available public database, intended as a resource for researchers studying the immune response to SARS-CoV-2, is where the repertoires were released. Subjects who had been exposed to COVID-19, were actively infected with it, or had recovered from it provided the deeply sampled blood TCRbeta repertoires that made up the dataset. The material from the prospective study consisted of cDNA or gDNA derived from T cells, B-cell-depleted T cells, or PBMCs. HLA class I and class II types, where available, came from metadata supplied by the sample provider rather than from assay-based typing. The paper's findings and limits, for the study overall: Clinical and demographic metadata were provided uncurated, with the amount varying by source and participant.

The CDR3, cysteine through phenylalanine, is 13 amino acids long. Kept here is only the CDR3 DNA, which spans 39 bases and is read in frame from base 1. V was cut back by 4 bases and J by 1 base, leaving a gap of 8 bases between them. CDR1 and CDR2 are drawn from the germline V gene: MNHEY, SVGEGT. Participants in the prospective study were enrolled through a virtual design, were aged about 18 to 90 years, and lived in about 25 United States geographic areas. In the prospective study, cohorts were assigned on the basis of participant-reported clinical history obtained from a screening survey and a study questionnaire. For ImmuneRACE Cohort 3, a participant was defined as recovered based on two consecutive negative NP/OP PCR tests, clearance by a healthcare professional, or resolution of symptoms. In the prospective study, whole blood, serum and a nasopharyngeal or oropharyngeal swab were collected from each participant by mobile phlebotomists. Participants in the prospective study had the option to provide additional blood draws and questionnaires over a roughly two-month period. Before DNA extraction, prospective study blood samples were shipped either frozen or at room temperature.

In regard to this clone: Its binding antigen is unknown. No base qualities exist here, and no much larger clone lies one base off it.

TCRbeta CDR3 regions were amplified from genomic DNA using the immunoSEQ Assay, a bias-controlled multiplex PCR. Concerning the study's data processing: Within the assay, amplification of reference gene primers was used to estimate how many nucleated cells each sample contained. Sequence reads were collapsed and filtered to measure the absolute abundance of every unique TCRbeta CDR3 rearrangement. For each sample, productive Simpson clonality was calculated by taking the square root of Simpson's diversity index across productive rearrangements. TCRdb stores this immuneACCESS table with in-frame sequences only. Part of the clones is absent; in the studies checked, under half of the shortfall reflects unresolved V genes, and no reason is known for the rest. The D gene and trimming were derived from the DNA, and the V and J assignments and clone size from that table. Across this sample there are around 500,000 clones, with roughly 90% seen only once. The ten largest clonotypes hold about 1.7% of the sample.

This TCR came from a woman aged 40 to 50 who had recovered from COVID-19. Source material: PBMCs or T cells enriched from blood (not recorded which). Recombination connected TRBV6-2 or TRBV6-3 to TRBJ2-7, and possibly TRBD2, on 6 matching bases. The DNA reads TGTGCCAGCAGTTGGGACTGGTCCTACGAGCAGTACTTC. Its protein reads: CASSWDWSYEQYF.